This record concerns one T cell receptor beta chain sequence. As yet, its antigen is unknown. Per the germline V gene, CDR1 is SGHVS and CDR2 is FNYEAQ. CDR3 size: 14 residues. The V and J ends lost 2 bases and 3 bases respectively, with 11 bases between them. The entry originates in a study of identical twins. One entry per CDR3 protein, called by TCRdb with MiXCR from the 5' RACE reads. In the table there are more than 350,000 distinct CDR3 sequences, 7% to 9.5% of which are singletons. The study's findings and limits: Abundant cord blood beta clonotypes carried fewer insertions; memory repertoires showed none.

Sequences were obtained from naive T cells sorted from blood. The sequence was collected from a woman aged 50 to 60 in good health. This sequence joins TRBV7-6 and TRBJ2-7; possibly TRBD1 for D (6 bases). The CDR3 coding sequence is TGTGCCAGCAGCTTACACGGACAGAGCTACGAGCAGTACTTC. Residues: CASSLHGQSYEQYF.